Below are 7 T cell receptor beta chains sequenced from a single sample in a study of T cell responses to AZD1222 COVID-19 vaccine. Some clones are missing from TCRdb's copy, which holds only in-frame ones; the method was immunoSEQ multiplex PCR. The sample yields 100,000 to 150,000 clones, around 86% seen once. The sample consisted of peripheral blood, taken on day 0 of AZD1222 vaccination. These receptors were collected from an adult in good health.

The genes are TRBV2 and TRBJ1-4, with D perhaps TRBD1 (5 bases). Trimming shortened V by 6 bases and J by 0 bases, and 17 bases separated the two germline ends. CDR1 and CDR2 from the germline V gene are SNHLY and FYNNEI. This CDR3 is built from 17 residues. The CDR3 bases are TGTGCCAGCAGCAGGGTGAGGGAACTTACAACTAATGAAAAACTGTTTTTT. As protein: CASSRVRELTTNEKLFF.

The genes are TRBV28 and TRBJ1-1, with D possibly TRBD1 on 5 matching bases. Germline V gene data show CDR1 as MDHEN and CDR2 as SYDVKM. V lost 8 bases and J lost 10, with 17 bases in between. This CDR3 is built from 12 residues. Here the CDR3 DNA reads TGTGCCAGCTTCTTATCAGGGAAAGGAGCTTTCTTT. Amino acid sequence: CASFLSGKGAFF.

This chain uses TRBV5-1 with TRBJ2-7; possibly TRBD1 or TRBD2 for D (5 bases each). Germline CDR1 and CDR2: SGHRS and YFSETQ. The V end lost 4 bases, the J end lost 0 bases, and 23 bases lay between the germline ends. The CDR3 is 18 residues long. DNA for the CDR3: TGCGCCAGCAGCAGACAAACGGCCGGGGCCGTGGGCTCCTACGAGCAGTACTTC. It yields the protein CASSRQTAGAVGSYEQYF.

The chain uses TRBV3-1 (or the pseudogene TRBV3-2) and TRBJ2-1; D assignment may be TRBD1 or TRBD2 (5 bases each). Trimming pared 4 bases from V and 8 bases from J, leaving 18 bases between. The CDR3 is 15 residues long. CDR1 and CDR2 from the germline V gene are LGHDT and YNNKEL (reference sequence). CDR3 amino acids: CASSPRRGRDDEQFF. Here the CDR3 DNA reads TGTGCCAGCAGCCCCCGGAGAGGCAGGGACGATGAGCAGTTCTTC.

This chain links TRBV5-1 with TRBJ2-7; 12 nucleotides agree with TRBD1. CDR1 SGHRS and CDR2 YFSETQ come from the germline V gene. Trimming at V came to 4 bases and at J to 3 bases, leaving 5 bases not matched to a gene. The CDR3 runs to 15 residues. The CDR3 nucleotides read TGCGCCAGCAGCCCCTGGGACAGGGGGCTCTACGAGCAGTACTTC. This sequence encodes CASSPWDRGLYEQYF.

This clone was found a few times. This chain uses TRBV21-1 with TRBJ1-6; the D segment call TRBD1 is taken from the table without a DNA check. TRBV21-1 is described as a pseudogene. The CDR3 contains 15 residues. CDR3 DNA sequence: TGTGCCAGCAGCAAAGAAGCGACAGGGTGTTCACCCCTCCACTTT. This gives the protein CASSKEATGCSPLHF.

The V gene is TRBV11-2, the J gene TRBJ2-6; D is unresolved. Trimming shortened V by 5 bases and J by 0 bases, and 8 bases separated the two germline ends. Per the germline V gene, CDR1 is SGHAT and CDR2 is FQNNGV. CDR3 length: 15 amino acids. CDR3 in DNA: TGTGCCAGCAGCCCCGTGAACTCTGGGGCCAACGTCCTGACTTTC. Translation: CASSPVNSGANVLTF.